These 3 T cell receptor beta chains were sequenced from one sample in a study of blood T cell repertoires in COVID-19. Here immunoSEQ multiplex PCR was the method, and the copy in TCRdb shows in-frame clones only, minus some. The data contain around 700,000 clones, 85% to 90% of them singletons. The sequencing input was peripheral blood. Source of these receptors: a young woman with acute or convalescent COVID-19.

The rearrangement links TRBV29-1 to TRBJ2-5; D may be TRBD1 (6 bases). This CDR3 spans 13 amino acids. V was trimmed by 4 bases and J by 2 bases, leaving 11 bases between them. Looked up from germline, CDR1 is SQVTM and CDR2 is ANQGSEA. CDR3 protein: CSVVGDIQETQYF. Here the CDR3 DNA reads TGCAGCGTTGTAGGGGACATTCAAGAGACCCAGTACTTC. Supplemented by reference TRBV29-1 and TRBJ2-5, the full variable domain reads SAVISQKPSRDICQRGTSLTIQCQVDSQVTMMFWYRQQPGQSLTLIATANQGSEATYESGFVIDKFPISRPNLTFSTLTVSNMSPEDSSIYLCSVVGDIQETQYFGPGTRLLVL.

In its sample, this clone was seen once. The chain joins TRBV7-9 to TRBJ1-1, with D unresolved. The CDR3 is made up of 14 amino acids. With 5 bases removed from V and 10 bases from J, the gap between germline ends came to 20 bases. Germline V gene lookup returns CDR1 SEHNR and CDR2 FQNEAQ (reference sequence). This CDR3 reads CASSPLSGGGRAFF. Written as DNA, the CDR3 is TGTGCCAGCAGCCCCCTTTCGGGAGGAGGGAGAGCTTTCTTT.

The V gene is TRBV24-1, the J gene TRBJ2-2; D is uncertain. V was cut by 4 bases and J by 0 bases, with 5 bases left in between. Germline lookup yields CDR1 KGHDR and CDR2 SFDVKD. This CDR3 has 14 residues. CDR3 DNA sequence: TGTGCCACCAGTGACAGGTCGAACACCGGGGAGCTGTTTTTT. Translating gives CATSDRSNTGELFF.